The 28 T cell receptor beta chains presented below share a single source sample, sequenced in a study of regulatory T cells in long-lasting Graves disease. Sequencing libraries for TCR beta were prepared with iRepertoire HTBI primers and Arm-PCR of CDR3 regions. TCRdb processed the multiplex PCR reads anew with MiXCR; each CDR3 protein has one entry. This table holds about 420,000 distinct CDR3 sequences, over 15% found once. Documented time point: newly diagnosed GD, antithyroid drugs for less than 3 months. With RNA extracted from PBMCs as input, the TCR library was made. These data were also reused for a study on T cells in Graves' hyperthyroidism and ophthalmopathy.

The input for sequencing was peripheral blood mononuclear cells (PBMCs), taken at new diagnosis, from a patient treated with antithyroid drugs. These receptor sequences come from a woman aged 18 to 35 with Graves disease.

This clonotype was picked up a small number of times. This chain joins TRBV4-1 and TRBJ1-4; D is unresolved. The CDR3 is 15 amino acids. Germline loops: CDR1 MGHRA, CDR2 YSYEKL. Trimming stripped 0 bases from V and 6 bases from J, with 11 bases between. The chain's CDR3 is CASSQDSRFDEKLFF. CDR3 bases: TGCGCCAGCAGCCAAGATTCCAGGTTTGATGAAAAACTGTTTTTT.

This clonotype was found many times. This chain uses TRBV7-9 with TRBJ2-3; 13 bases map to TRBD2. This CDR3 spans 15 amino acids. V shed 6 bases and J 5 bases; nucleotides not matched to a gene: 5. From germline, CDR1 is SEHNR and CDR2 FQNEAQ (reference sequence). The CDR3 DNA is TGTGCCAGCAGTAATGGACTAGCGGGAGAAGATACGCAGTATTTT. Translation: CASSNGLAGEDTQYF.

This clonotype was counted many times. The chain recombines TRBV28 with TRBJ2-7, with D unclear. The CDR3 totals 13 residues. V dropped 7 bases and J dropped 3 bases, with 13 bases sitting between them. The germline CDR1 and CDR2 sequences are MDHEN and SYDVKM. The CDR3 nucleotides read TGTGCCAGCACCTTAAACGCAGACTACGAGCAGTACTTC. This sequence encodes CASTLNADYEQYF.

This clonotype appeared many times. The genes are TRBV7-8 and TRBJ1-2; D not certain. Germline CDR1 reads SGHVS; CDR2 reads FQNEAQ. CDR3 length: 13 residues. Trimming shortened V by 6 bases and J by 2 bases, and 10 bases separated the two germline ends. CDR3 nucleotide sequence: TGTGCCAGCAGTTTGGCAGTCAACTATGGCTACACCTTC. It translates to CASSLAVNYGYTF.

CDR3 loop: CASSFGQGASYNEQFF. The CDR3 nucleotides read TGTGCCAGCAGCTTCGGCCAGGGGGCGTCCTACAATGAGCAGTTCTTC. The gene calls are TRBV7-6 and TRBJ2-1; 8 nucleotides align to TRBD1. In germline, CDR1 is SGHVS, CDR2 FNYEAQ. Trimming removed 3 bases from V and 1 base from J; junction bases left unmatched: 5. The CDR3 runs 16 residues.

This clonotype showed up many times. The rearrangement links TRBV18 to TRBJ2-7; weak D call: TRBD2 (5 bases). Trimming stripped 2 bases from V and 7 bases from J, with 15 bases between. The CDR3 sequence is 14 residues long. The V gene's germline CDR1 is KGHSH and CDR2 LQKENI. CDR3 DNA sequence: TGTGCCAGCTCACCAACCAGTAGGGAGAGGGAGCAGTACTTC. It specifies CASSPTSREREQYF.

The table lists this clonotype with many counts. This rearrangement joins TRBV7-8 to TRBJ1-2, with 10 bases that match TRBD1. There are 15 residues in the CDR3. J gave up 6 bases and V 5 bases, and 9 bases lay outside the gene matches. Germline lookup yields CDR1 SGHVS and CDR2 FQNEAQ. CDR3 bases: TGTGCCAGCAGCCCAAGGACAGGGGGGACCGATGGCTACACCTTC. Translated, it gives CASSPRTGGTDGYTF.

This clonotype was picked up many times. V usage is TRBV6-2 or TRBV6-3 and J usage is TRBJ2-1; 7 bases fit TRBD2. The V gene's germline CDR1 is MNHEY and CDR2 SVGEGT. This CDR3 has 13 residues. V was pared by 4 bases and J by 10 bases, with 7 bases of the junction left unmatched. CDR3 sequence (DNA): TGTGCCAGCAGTTCTAATGCGGGAGTGGAGCAGTTCTTC. Protein product: CASSSNAGVEQFF.

This clonotype was picked up a small number of times. The V call is TRBV3-1, the J call TRBJ2-2; tentatively, D is TRBD1 (6 bases). The ends were cut back, 4 bases at V and 0 bases at J, with 12 bases in the middle. Germline V gives CDR1 LGHDT, CDR2 YNNKEL (reference sequence). The CDR3 totals 16 residues. The chain's CDR3 is CASSPWTDANTGELFF. CDR3 in DNA: TGTGCCAGCAGCCCCTGGACAGACGCGAACACCGGGGAGCTGTTTTTT.

About this clonotype: A single base separates this from a much larger clone, so it may be a read error. This is likely a read error, given that the CDR3 carries no conserved phenylalanine or tryptophan at its end. Written as DNA, the CDR3 is TGCAGCGTTGAGGGGAGCCCGGGGCCTAACTGGAATGAGCAGTTCCTC. As protein: CSVEGSPGPNWNEQFL. The chain joins TRBV29-1 to TRBJ2-1, with D perhaps given as TRBD1 or TRBD2 (5 bases each). In germline, CDR1 is SQVTM, CDR2 ANQGSEA. Trimming took 3 bases from V and 7 from J, leaving 22 bases between them. The CDR3 totals 16 residues.

This clonotype was counted many times. CDR3 amino acids: CASSTDRGLDYEQYF. The CDR3 nucleotides are TGTGCCAGCAGTACGGACAGGGGGCTCGACTACGAGCAGTACTTC. This chain joins TRBV6-1 and TRBJ2-7; 11 nucleotides match TRBD1. Germline CDR1 is MNHNS and CDR2 is SASEGT. The CDR3 runs 15 residues. Trimming at V came to 5 bases and at J to 3 bases, leaving 6 bases not matched to a gene.

This clonotype was counted ten times or more. The chain links TRBV27 to TRBJ2-1, with a weak D call TRBD2 (6 bases). V was pared by 2 bases and J by 0 bases, with 11 bases between. The CDR3 runs 16 residues. Germline V lookup: CDR1 MNHEY, CDR2 SMNVEV (reference sequence). The CDR3 region has the DNA TGTGCCAGCAGTTTAAGCGGGCAGAGCTCCTACAATGAGCAGTTCTTC. This codes for CASSLSGQSSYNEQFF.

This clonotype was found many times. The rearrangement links TRBV27 to TRBJ1-1; the match to TRBD1 covers 9 bases. V was clipped by 0 bases and J by 4 bases; unmatched bases: 18. Per germline, CDR1 MNHEY and CDR2 SMNVEV (reference sequence). This CDR3 spans 20 amino acids. CDR3 sequence reads: CASSLSYYRNTGQGSTEAFF. The CDR3 DNA follows: TGTGCCAGCAGTTTATCATACTACCGAAATACTGGACAGGGGAGCACTGAAGCTTTCTTT.

This chain links TRBV3-1 with TRBJ2-7; weak D call: TRBD2 (6 bases). Germline CDR1 reads LGHDT; CDR2 reads YNNKEL (reference sequence). This CDR3 is 13 amino acids long. With 5 bases removed from V and 2 bases from J, the gap between germline ends came to 10 bases. The CDR3 loop is CASSYGGPYEQYF. The CDR3 region has the DNA TGTGCCAGCAGCTACGGAGGGCCCTACGAGCAGTACTTC.

This clonotype was seen once. This likely comes from a read error, as the CDR3 has no conserved phenylalanine or tryptophan at its end. The chain carries TRBV29-1 and TRBJ1-1, with D maybe TRBD1 (5 bases). Germline CDR1 reads SQVTM; CDR2 reads ANQGSEA. Trimming took off 4 bases at V and 4 bases at J, with 10 bases between the two ends. This CDR3 spans 12 amino acids. The CDR3, as DNA: TGCAGCGTTGGGGGGGTTGGCACTGAAGCTTTCTCT. It yields the protein CSVGGVGTEAFS.

The rearrangement uses TRBV30 and TRBJ1-1, with a weak D call TRBD1 (5 bases). The CDR3 runs 13 residues. With 1 base removed from V and 3 bases from J, the gap between germline ends came to 9 bases. CDR1 and CDR2 from the germline V gene are GTSNPN and SVGIG (reference sequence). The CDR3 bases are TGTGCCTGGAGTGGGGTGGGGGACACTGAAGCTTTCTTT. Protein product: CAWSGVGDTEAFF. The whole variable domain, filled in from reference TRBV30 and TRBJ1-1, reads SQTIHQWPATLVQPVGSPLSLECTVEGTSNPNLYWYRQAAGRGLQLLFYSVGIGQISSEVPQNLSASRPQDRQFILSSKKLLLSDSGFYLCAWSGVGDTEAFFGQGTRLTVV.

CDR3 coding DNA: TGTGCCAGCAAAATACAGGGACCCGACTCCTACGAGCAGTACTTC. It specifies CASKIQGPDSYEQYF. This chain uses TRBV27 with TRBJ2-7, with D possibly matching TRBD1 (6 bases). In germline, CDR1 is MNHEY, CDR2 SMNVEV (reference sequence). The CDR3 runs to 15 residues. Trimming removed 7 bases at V and 0 bases at J, with 16 bases between.

This clonotype was seen repeatedly, ten times or more. V is TRBV27 and J is TRBJ2-3, with D hard to call. Germline V gene lookup returns CDR1 MNHEY and CDR2 SMNVEV (reference sequence). Trimming cost V 0 bases and J 3 bases, with 7 bases left between them. This CDR3 is built from 14 residues. This CDR3 reads CASSLSRPTDTQYF. The CDR3, as DNA: TGTGCCAGCAGTTTATCCCGACCGACAGATACGCAGTATTTT.

The table lists this clonotype with many counts. The chain has TRBV20-1 and TRBJ2-7; no firm D call. The germline CDR1 and CDR2 sequences are DFQATT and SNEGSKA (reference sequence). The CDR3 totals 13 residues. V dropped 6 bases and J dropped 1 base, with 13 bases sitting between them. DNA for the CDR3: TGCAGTGCCGCGACCTGGAAGTCCTACGAGCAGTACTTC. Translating gives CSAATWKSYEQYF.

This sequence joins TRBV7-9 and TRBJ1-2; D is unclear. Germline CDR1 SEHNR, CDR2 FQNEAQ (reference sequence). Trimming stripped 5 bases from V and 5 bases from J, with 9 bases between. CDR3 length equals 12 residues. The CDR3 loop is CASSVRDYGYTF. The CDR3 nucleotides read TGTGCCAGCAGCGTCCGGGATTATGGCTACACCTTC. The full variable domain, completed using reference TRBV7-9 and TRBJ1-2, is DTGVSQNPRHKITKRGQNVTFRCDPISEHNRLYWYRQTLGQGPEFLTYFQNEAQLEKSRLLSDRFSAERPKGSFSTLEIQRTEQGDSAMYLCASSVRDYGYTFGSGTRLTVV.

This clonotype came up many times. This chain uses TRBV28 with TRBJ1-5; 7 positions match TRBD1. CDR3 length: 14 residues. Per germline, CDR1 MDHEN and CDR2 SYDVKM. V was clipped by 6 bases and J by 6 bases; unmatched bases: 8. The CDR3 coding sequence is TGTGCCAGCAGAACCCGACAGGGCGGTCAGCCCCAGCATTTT. Translating gives CASRTRQGGQPQHF.

The V call is TRBV18, the J call TRBJ2-2, with a weak D call TRBD2 (6 bases). Germline CDR1 is KGHSH and CDR2 is LQKENI. The CDR3 length is 16 residues. V lost 5 bases, J lost 6 bases, and 19 bases lay in between. DNA for the CDR3: TGTGCCAGCTCATCATTAGCGGCTGGGGGAGCCGGGGAGCTGTTTTTT. This encodes CASSSLAAGGAGELFF.

This clonotype was found many times. This chain joins TRBV27 and TRBJ1-2; 8 bases fit TRBD1. The CDR3 sequence is 13 residues long. Germline assignment: CDR1 MNHEY and CDR2 SMNVEV (reference sequence). V lost 3 bases and J lost 4; bases outside the gene matches: 1. CDR3 amino acids: CASSFTGGYGYTF. CDR3 DNA sequence: TGTGCCAGCAGTTTCACAGGGGGCTATGGCTACACCTTC.

This clonotype was observed many times. The chain carries TRBV28 and TRBJ2-3; 13 bases agree with TRBD2. The CDR3 spans 17 residues. With 4 bases clipped from V and 4 bases from J, the junction kept 8 bases outside the gene matches. CDR1 is MDHEN, CDR2 SYDVKM, per germline. Here the CDR3 DNA reads TGTGCCAGCAGTTCAACTGGACTAGCGGGAGCGGCAGATACGCAGTATTTT. This gives the protein CASSSTGLAGAADTQYF.

This chain uses TRBV18 with TRBJ2-3, with 9 bases matching TRBD2. The CDR3 consists of 15 residues. Germline V gene sequence: CDR1 KGHSH, CDR2 LQKENI. V shed 7 bases and J 2 bases; nucleotides not matched to a gene: 7. The CDR3 DNA follows: TGTGCCAGCTTACGGACTAGCGCTAACACAGATACGCAGTATTTT. This encodes CASLRTSANTDTQYF.

This clonotype showed up just a few times. This chain links TRBV28 with TRBJ2-5; 7 bases match TRBD2. Germline CDR1 MDHEN, CDR2 SYDVKM. The V segment lost 5 bases and the J segment 1 base; nucleotides outside the gene matches: 25. The CDR3 extends over 21 amino acids. CDR3 sequence (DNA): TGTGCCAGCAGTATAAATAATAATCTCCGGGACTACACGAGCTCCCAAGAGACCCAGTACTTC. Translated, it gives CASSINNNLRDYTSSQETQYF.

This clonotype was found a few times. This chain joins TRBV2 and TRBJ1-2, with TRBD1 identical over 7 bases. Trimming at V came to 6 bases and at J to 5 bases, leaving 0 bases not matched to a gene. The CDR3 is 11 residues long. Germline CDR1 and CDR2: SNHLY and FYNNEI. Here the CDR3 reads CASRQGYGYTF. The CDR3 DNA is TGTGCCAGCAGACAGGGGTATGGCTACACCTTC.

This clonotype has ten or more counts. V and J are TRBV7-9 and TRBJ2-7; no clear D gene. This CDR3 contains 12 residues. Germline lookup yields CDR1 SEHNR and CDR2 FQNEAQ (reference sequence). V lost 5 bases to trimming and J lost 4 bases, with 9 bases between them. For the CDR3, the DNA is TGTGCCAGCAGCAAAATAGGATACGAGCAGTACTTC. It translates to CASSKIGYEQYF.